This is a list of T cell receptor beta chains from one sample in a study of PD-1 blockade in classical Hodgkin lymphoma. Generated by immunoSEQ multiplex PCR, the TCRdb table keeps only in-frame clones and is missing some. The sample carries more than 55,000 clones, 70% to 90% recorded once. Sample: peripheral blood mononuclear cells (PBMCs), taken before the second cycle of nivolumab. These TCRs come from a human donor with classical Hodgkin lymphoma. Each CDR3 is given with its conserved first and last residue.

j_call v_call cdr3_aa
TRBJ2-5 TRBV7-8 CASSLSYRDKGETQYF
TRBJ2-1 TRBV28 CASRLSSYNEQFF
TRBJ2-7 TRBV29-1 CSVEGESSYEQYF
TRBJ1-5 TRBV7-8 CASRDRGGNQPQHF
TRBJ2-7 TRBV5-1 CASSPVTGGYEQYF
TRBJ2-7 TRBV4-1 CASSPRDSGSYEQYF
TRBJ2-5 TRBV7-9 CASSLRLDSETQYF
TRBJ2-2 TRBV5-1 CASSLAGTDTGELFF
TRBJ2-7 TRBV5-1 CASSLAGSSYEQYF
TRBJ2-7 TRBV5-1 CASSPGGDRVSEQYF
TRBJ2-7 TRBV25-1 CASSDDHREEQYF
TRBJ2-7 TRBV2 CASSRDRSYEQYF
TRBJ1-1 TRBV18 CASSPGTGGLNTEAFF
TRBJ1-1 TRBV5-1 CASSLTGRDTEAFF
TRBJ1-1 TRBV2 CASNIRGTEAFF
TRBJ1-1 TRBV5-1 CASSSGSGEAFF
TRBJ2-5 TRBV11-2 CASSFRDPGETQYF
TRBJ2-3 TRBV5-1 CASSLDGLVDTQYF
TRBJ1-2 TRBV5-1 CASSLERFGYTF
TRBJ2-1 TRBV5-1 CASSLSGTSGGRNEQFF
TRBJ2-7 TRBV27 CASSSGRRGPTWTYEQYF
TRBJ1-1 TRBV5-1 CASSLSAGMATETFF
TRBJ2-3 TRBV10-3 CAISEEGGFTDTQYF
TRBJ1-4 TRBV29-1 CSVQGATNEKLFF